The 24 T cell receptor beta chains given below trace back to one sample, sequenced in a study of blood T cell repertoires in COVID-19. Libraries were prepared by immunoSEQ multiplex PCR; TCRdb keeps only in-frame clonotypes and omits some of them. The data show 150,000 to 200,000 clones, roughly 86% seen once. Material: peripheral blood. These receptors were collected from a man aged 35-49 years with active or convalescent COVID-19.

The rearrangement joins TRBV5-4 to TRBJ2-3; 8 bases are shared with TRBD2. The CDR3 runs to 16 residues. The ends lost 3 bases at V and 2 bases at J; junction bases unmatched: 8. Germline CDR1 and CDR2: SGHNT and YYREEE (reference sequence). The CDR3 bases are TGTGCCAGCAGCTACAGAGCGGGGGCCTCCACAGATACGCAGTATTTT. Translating it yields CASSYRAGASTDTQYF.

V gene TRBV11-1 combines with J gene TRBJ1-2, with D perhaps TRBD1 (5 bases). Looked up from germline, CDR1 is SGHAT and CDR2 is FQDESV (reference sequence). V was pared by 1 base and J by 2 bases, with 5 bases between. The CDR3 spans 13 residues. The CDR3 loop is CASSLEGNYGYTF. The CDR3 DNA reads TGTGCCAGCAGCTTAGAGGGGAACTATGGCTACACCTTC.

The chain combines TRBV6-5 with TRBJ1-4; D is possibly TRBD1 (5 bases). Germline CDR1 and CDR2: MNHEY and SVGAGI. Trimming stripped 5 bases from V and 8 bases from J, with 12 bases between. CDR3 length: 13 residues. The CDR3 DNA sequence: TGTGCCAGCAGTCCCAGGGAAGCGGAAAAACTGTTTTTT. This gives the protein CASSPREAEKLFF.

The rearrangement links TRBV4-1 to TRBJ1-1; 8 nucleotides align to TRBD1. The CDR3 sequence is 15 residues long. V shed 5 bases, J shed 3 bases, and the junction held 8 bases outside the gene matches. Germline assignment: CDR1 MGHRA and CDR2 YSYEKL. The CDR3 DNA reads as TGCGCCAGCAGCAAGCTACAGGGGGTATACACTGAAGCTTTCTTT. It encodes CASSKLQGVYTEAFF.

V and J are TRBV30 and TRBJ1-6; 8 bases are a match to TRBD1. The CDR3 is made up of 15 amino acids. Germline V gene sequence: CDR1 GTSNPN, CDR2 SVGIG (reference sequence). J gave up 5 bases and V 2 bases, and 5 bases lay outside the gene matches. CDR3 sequence: CAWSIPDRDNSPLHF. DNA for the CDR3: TGTGCCTGGAGTATCCCGGACAGGGATAATTCACCCCTCCACTTT.

The chain is built from TRBV29-1 and TRBJ1-4; 9 nucleotides align to TRBD1. V dropped 5 bases and J dropped 0; count of bases not matched to a gene: 1. The length of the CDR3 is 14 residues. The germline V gene has CDR1 SQVTM and CDR2 ANQGSEA. The CDR3 here is CSVRDRATNEKLFF. CDR3 coding DNA: TGCAGCGTTCGGGACAGGGCAACTAATGAAAAACTGTTTTTT.

J is TRBJ1-1 and V is TRBV7-9; a weak D match, TRBD1 (6 bases). V was shortened by 3 bases and J by 0 bases, with 11 bases between the two germline ends. Per the germline V gene, CDR1 is SEHNR and CDR2 is FQNEAQ (reference sequence). The CDR3 is 15 residues long. CDR3 sequence reads: CASSLYRDLNTEAFF. CDR3 DNA: TGTGCCAGCAGCTTGTACAGGGATTTGAACACTGAAGCTTTCTTT.

V gene TRBV7-3 combines with J gene TRBJ1-1, with 7 bases aligning to TRBD1. The CDR3 extends over 16 amino acids. CDR1 and CDR2 (germline): SGHTA, FQGTGA. The V and J ends lost 6 bases and 5 bases, in that order; junction bases with no gene match: 15. The CDR3 loop reads CASSSDRAREGTEAFF. CDR3 DNA: TGTGCCAGCAGTTCCGACAGGGCTCGTGAGGGGACTGAAGCTTTCTTT.

The V and J genes are TRBV7-6 and TRBJ2-2; a weak D match, TRBD1 (5 bases). In germline, CDR1 is SGHVS, CDR2 FNYEAQ. V was shortened by 1 base and J by 6 bases, with 15 bases between the two germline ends. The CDR3 has 16 residues. Here the CDR3 DNA reads TGTGCCAGCAGCTTAGGACGGCAGGGATACGCCGGGGAGCTGTTTTTT. Its protein product is CASSLGRQGYAGELFF.

This clone was recorded only once. The V and J genes are TRBV7-8 and TRBJ2-3; tentatively, D is TRBD2 (6 bases). Trimming removed 1 base from V and 3 bases from J, with 8 bases in between. The CDR3 has 14 amino acids. Germline V gives CDR1 SGHVS, CDR2 FQNEAQ. The CDR3 protein is CASSLELATDTQYF. The CDR3 DNA is TGTGCCAGCAGCTTAGAACTAGCTACAGATACGCAGTATTTT. Looking up the rest from reference TRBV7-8 and TRBJ2-3 gives the full variable domain: GAGVSQSPRYKVAKRGQDVALRCDPISGHVSLFWYQQALGQGPEFLTYFQNEAQLDKSGLPSDRFFAERPEGSVSTLKIQRTQQEDSAVYLCASSLELATDTQYFGPGTRLTVL.

The chain is built from TRBV6-6 and TRBJ1-3; no firm D call. In germline, CDR1 is MNHNY, CDR2 SVGAGI (reference sequence). The V end was cut by 5 bases, the J end by 3 bases, with 17 bases between. The CDR3 has 16 residues. The CDR3 sequence is CASSVRGDILGNTIYF. Written as DNA, the CDR3 is TGTGCCAGCAGTGTTCGGGGTGACATACTTGGAAACACCATATATTTT.

This chain joins TRBV14 and TRBJ1-2; weak D call: TRBD1 (5 bases). This CDR3 contains 15 residues. V lost 0 bases to trimming and J lost 6 bases, with 14 bases between them. Looked up from germline, CDR1 is SGHDN and CDR2 is FVKESK. The CDR3 reads CASSQEAVSGDGYTF. The CDR3 region has the DNA TGTGCCAGCAGCCAAGAGGCAGTATCGGGGGATGGCTACACCTTC. Full variable domain (rest looked up from reference TRBV14 and TRBJ1-2): EAGVTQFPSHSVIEKGQTVTLRCDPISGHDNLYWYRRVMGKEIKFLLHFVKESKQDESGMPNNRFLAERTGGTYSTLKVQPAELEDSGVYFCASSQEAVSGDGYTFGSGTRLTVV.

V is TRBV6-6 and J is TRBJ1-1; D remains ambiguous. Germline lookup yields CDR1 MNHNY and CDR2 SVGAGI (reference sequence). Trimming pared 2 bases from V and 0 bases from J, leaving 13 bases between. This CDR3 is 16 amino acids long. As DNA, the CDR3 is TGTGCCAGCAGTTACCCCGGGGAAGCCATGAACACTGAAGCTTTCTTT. Translated, it gives CASSYPGEAMNTEAFF.

This CDR3 reads CASTGQGRGNTEAFF. The CDR3 DNA follows: TGTGCCAGCACCGGACAGGGGAGGGGGAACACTGAAGCTTTCTTT. This chain uses TRBV2 with TRBJ1-1; 9 bases agree with TRBD1. With V trimmed by 7 bases and J by 1 base, 7 bases remained unmatched. Germline V gene data show CDR1 as SNHLY and CDR2 as FYNNEI. The CDR3 spans 15 residues.

The gene calls are TRBV27 and TRBJ2-1; D is uncertain. CDR3 size: 13 residues. The ends were cut back, 3 bases at V and 9 bases at J, with 12 bases in the middle. CDR1 MNHEY and CDR2 SMNVEV come from the germline V gene (reference sequence). The DNA of the CDR3 is TGTGCCAGCAGTTTTAACAGTCTGCTTGAGCAGTTCTTC. Translation: CASSFNSLLEQFF.

The rearrangement joins TRBV3-1 (or the pseudogene TRBV3-2) to TRBJ2-2; 7 nucleotides match TRBD1. The V gene end was trimmed by 0 bases and the J gene end by 1 base; junction bases not matched to a gene: 2. CDR1 is LGHDT and CDR2 is YNNKEL in the germline V gene (reference sequence). The CDR3 has 16 amino acids. This chain's CDR3 is CASSQDRTGNTGELFF. The CDR3 nucleotides are TGTGCCAGCAGCCAAGACCGGACAGGGAACACCGGGGAGCTGTTTTTT.

The genes are TRBV7-8 and TRBJ2-2, with 10 bases lining up with TRBD2. After removal of 5 bases from V and 0 bases from J, the junction contained 12 bases not matched to a gene. This CDR3 region has 19 residues. The germline gives CDR1 SGHVS, CDR2 FQNEAQ. The CDR3 here is CASSLPLAGSHANTGELFF. In nucleotides, the CDR3 is TGTGCCAGCAGCCTTCCACTAGCGGGGTCACACGCGAACACCGGGGAGCTGTTTTTT.

The chain joins TRBV19 to TRBJ2-3; 11 bases map to TRBD2. CDR3 length: 17 amino acids. Germline V gene lookup returns CDR1 LNHDA and CDR2 SQIVND (reference sequence). J lost 5 bases, V lost 3 bases, and 10 bases had no gene match. CDR3 residues: CASSIPISGGVIDTQYF. The CDR3 region has the DNA TGTGCCAGTAGTATTCCCATTAGCGGGGGGGTTATAGATACGCAGTATTTT.

The rearrangement joins TRBV7-9 to TRBJ2-7; D is ambiguous. V was clipped by 1 base and J by 3 bases, with 7 bases between them. The CDR3 runs 13 residues. CDR1 is SEHNR and CDR2 is FQNEAQ in the germline V gene (reference sequence). The CDR3 bases are TGTGCCAGCAGCTTAGTTGGCAACTACGAGCAGTACTTC. Amino acid sequence: CASSLVGNYEQYF.

The DNA of the CDR3 is TGTGCCAGCAGTTTATGGTCCTCTAATGAAAAACTGTTTTTT. Its translation: CASSLWSSNEKLFF. This chain joins TRBV28 and TRBJ1-4; D unresolved. The germline V gene encodes CDR1 MDHEN and CDR2 SYDVKM. The CDR3 totals 14 residues. The V end lost 0 bases, the J end lost 3 bases, and 5 bases lay between the germline ends.

This clone was detected once. The chain couples TRBV6-1 to TRBJ2-3; TRBD2 agrees at 13 bases. Germline V gene data show CDR1 as MNHNS and CDR2 as SASEGT. The V and J ends lost 6 bases and 1 base, in that order; junction bases with no gene match: 13. The CDR3 loop spans 19 amino acids. DNA for the CDR3: TGTGCCAGCAGGGAATGGACTAGCGGGGGCCCCCGTGGCACAGATACGCAGTATTTT. Translated, it gives CASREWTSGGPRGTDTQYF.

The genes are TRBV25-1 and TRBJ1-2; a weak D match, TRBD1 (6 bases). Trimming removed 6 bases from V and 2 bases from J, with 10 bases in between. This CDR3 is built from 13 residues. The germline CDR1 and CDR2 sequences are MGHDK and SYGVNS. CDR3 sequence (DNA): TGTGCCAGCAGAGGACAGCTAAACTATGGCTACACCTTC. Amino acid sequence: CASRGQLNYGYTF.

This chain joins TRBV2 and TRBJ1-3; D is uncertain. The CDR3 runs to 14 residues. The V and J ends lost 4 bases and 2 bases respectively, with 9 bases between them. Germline V CDR1 and CDR2: SNHLY, FYNNEI. CDR3 DNA sequence: TGTGCCAGCAGTGTAACTAGGGCTGGAAACACCATATATTTT. Protein sequence: CASSVTRAGNTIYF.

The rearrangement links TRBV9 to TRBJ2-4, with 9 nucleotides matching TRBD1. The CDR3 spans 15 residues. Germline values: CDR1 SGDLS, CDR2 YYNGEE. The trim removed 5 bases at V and 7 bases at J, leaving 10 bases unmatched. The DNA of the CDR3 is TGTGCCAGCAGTGAAGGGGACAGGGTTTGGAACATTCAGTACTTC. Translating it yields CASSEGDRVWNIQYF.